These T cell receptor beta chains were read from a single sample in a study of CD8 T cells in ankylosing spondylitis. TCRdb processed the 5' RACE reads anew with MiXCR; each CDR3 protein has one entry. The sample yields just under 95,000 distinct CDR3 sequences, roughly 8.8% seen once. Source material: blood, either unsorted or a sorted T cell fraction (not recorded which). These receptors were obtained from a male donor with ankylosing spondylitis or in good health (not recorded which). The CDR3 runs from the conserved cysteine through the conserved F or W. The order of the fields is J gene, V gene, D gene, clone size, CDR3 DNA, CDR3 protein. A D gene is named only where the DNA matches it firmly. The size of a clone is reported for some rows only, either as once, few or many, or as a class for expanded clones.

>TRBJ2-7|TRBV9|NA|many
TGTGCCAGCAGCGCTGGGGGGCTCGGCGAGCAGTACTTC
CASSAGGLGEQYF
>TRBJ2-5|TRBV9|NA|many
TGTGCCAGCAGCGTCGGGGGAGGTCAAGAGACCCAGTACTTC
CASSVGGGQETQYF
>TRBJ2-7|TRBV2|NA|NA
TGTGCCAGCAGAGGGACTTTTCCCTACGAGCAGTACTTC
CASRGTFPYEQYF
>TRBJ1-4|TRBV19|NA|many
TGTGCCAGTAGTAAGACAGCTGGAAATGAAAAACTGTTTTTT
CASSKTAGNEKLFF
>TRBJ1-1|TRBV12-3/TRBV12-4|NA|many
TGTGCCAGCAGTTTAGCTGGGAACACTGAAGCTTTCTTT
CASSLAGNTEAFF
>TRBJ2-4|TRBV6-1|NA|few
TGTGCCAGCACTCCCCAGGGGAACATTCAGTACTTC
CASTPQGNIQYF
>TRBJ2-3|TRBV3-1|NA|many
TGTGCCAGCAGCCAAGACGCTAGCACAGATACGCAGTATTTT
CASSQDASTDTQYF
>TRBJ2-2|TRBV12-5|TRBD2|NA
TGTGCTAGTGGTTTGGAAGCAGGGACTAGCCCCGGGGAGCTGTTTTTT
CASGLEAGTSPGELFF
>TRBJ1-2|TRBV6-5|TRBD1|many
TGTGCCAGCAGTTGGGGGGACAGGAGGGTTGGGACCTATGGCTACACCTTC
CASSWGDRRVGTYGYTF
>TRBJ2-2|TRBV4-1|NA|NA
TGCGCCAGCAGCCAAGATCCTTTAGGGGGGTACACCGGGGAGCTGTTTTTT
CASSQDPLGGYTGELFF
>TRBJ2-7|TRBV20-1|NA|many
TGCAGTGCTGGGGACAGCGGGGGCTCCTACGAGCAGTACTTC
CSAGDSGGSYEQYF
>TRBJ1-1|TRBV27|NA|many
TGTGCCAGCAGTTCGGGAAACACTGAAGCTTTCTTT
CASSSGNTEAFF
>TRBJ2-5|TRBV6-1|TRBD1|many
TGTGCCAGCAGCTCCGGGACAGGGGAAGGGACCCAGTACTTC
CASSSGTGEGTQYF
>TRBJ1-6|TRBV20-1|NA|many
TGCAGTGCGAGACGTCTGAATAATTCACCCCTCCACTTT
CSARRLNNSPLHF
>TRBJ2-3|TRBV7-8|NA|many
TGTGCCAGCACCCGCCAGGACAGCACAGATACGCAGTATTTT
CASTRQDSTDTQYF
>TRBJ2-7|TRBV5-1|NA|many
TGCGCCAGCAGGAAGGCGACTACGACCTACGAGCAGTACTTC
CASRKATTTYEQYF
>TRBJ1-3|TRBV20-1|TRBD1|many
TGCAGTGCTAGGCAGACAGGGTCTGGAAACACCATATATTTT
CSARQTGSGNTIYF
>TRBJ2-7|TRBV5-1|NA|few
TGCGCCAGCAGCTGGGGGACGGAAAACTACGAGCAGTACTTC
CASSWGTENYEQYF
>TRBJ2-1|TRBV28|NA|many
TGTGCCAGCAGTTTTTCTTATGAGCAGTTCTTC
CASSFSYEQFF
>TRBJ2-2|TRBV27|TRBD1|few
TGTGCCAGCAGGCAGACAGGGGCTGGCACCGGGGAGCTGTTTTTT
CASRQTGAGTGELFF
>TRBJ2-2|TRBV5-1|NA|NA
TGCGCCAGCAGACTGGACCCAAGCACCGGGGAGCTGTTTTTT
CASRLDPSTGELFF
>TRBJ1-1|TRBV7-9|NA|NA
TGTGCCAGCAGCCGCAGGGGAGACACTGAAGCTTTCTTT
CASSRRGDTEAFF